One sample yielded the 26 T cell receptor beta chains listed below, sequenced in a study of cytomegalovirus exposure and HLA in healthy donors. The primer mix had 60 Vbeta and 13 Jbeta primers. The protocol was immunoSEQ multiplex PCR, while the TCRdb copy is restricted to in-frame clones and leaves out a portion. The table records 100,000 to 150,000 clones, around three quarters of them present only once. The sample consisted of PBMCs. The receptors originated from a woman aged 45-65 years in good health and CMV-seronegative.

This clone has only a few counts. The chain joins TRBV28 to TRBJ2-1; D remains ambiguous. V was pared by 6 bases and J by 5 bases, with 8 bases between. Germline assignment: CDR1 MDHEN and CDR2 SYDVKM. This CDR3 is built from 12 residues. The CDR3 DNA is TGTGCCAGCAGGCGCACGAACAATGAGCAGTTCTTC. Protein sequence: CASRRTNNEQFF.

The V gene is TRBV9, the J gene TRBJ2-1; D is unclear. CDR3 length: 13 residues. V lost 0 bases and J 6 bases, leaving 7 bases between the germline ends. Germline CDR1 SGDLS, CDR2 YYNGEE. For the CDR3, the DNA is TGTGCCAGCAGCGTAGGCACTTCCAATGAGCAGTTCTTC. Encoded protein: CASSVGTSNEQFF.

This chain joins TRBV27 and TRBJ1-4; D is possibly TRBD1 (6 bases). Germline V gene sequence: CDR1 MNHEY, CDR2 SMNVEV (reference sequence). Trimming left V 4 bases short and J 8 bases short, with 11 bases between. The CDR3 is 13 amino acids. The CDR3, as DNA: TGTGCCAGCAGTTCCGGGACAAAGGAAAAACTGTTTTTT. Translation gives CASSSGTKEKLFF.

This clone occurred once. J is TRBJ1-1 and V is TRBV5-4; tentative D call: TRBD1 (5 bases). The germline V gene encodes CDR1 SGHNT and CDR2 YYREEE (reference sequence). V lost 10 bases, J lost 3 bases, and 13 bases lay in between. This CDR3 spans 12 amino acids. Here the CDR3 reads CAPLRGDTEAFF. In nucleotides, the CDR3 is TGTGCCCCGCTACGGGGGGACACTGAAGCTTTCTTT.

The CDR3 coding sequence is TGTGCCTGGAGAGGACAGGGGACGATATACACTGAAGCTTTCTTT. Its translation is CAWRGQGTIYTEAFF. The V and J genes are TRBV30 and TRBJ1-1; 9 bases match TRBD1. Losses at the gene ends were 3 bases for V and 3 bases for J; bases not matched to a gene: 8. The germline V gene encodes CDR1 GTSNPN and CDR2 SVGIG (reference sequence). The length of the CDR3 is 15 residues. The whole variable domain, remainder taken from reference TRBV30 and TRBJ1-1, is SQTIHQWPATLVQPVGSPLSLECTVEGTSNPNLYWYRQAAGRGLQLLFYSVGIGQISSEVPQNLSASRPQDRQFILSSKKLLLSDSGFYLCAWRGQGTIYTEAFFGQGTRLTVV.

To note about this clone: Distinct nucleotide sequences in the sample also encode this CDR3. This sequence joins TRBV9 and TRBJ2-4; perhaps TRBD2 as D (6 bases). There are 17 residues in the CDR3. Germline lookup yields CDR1 SGDLS and CDR2 YYNGEE. V was pared by 0 bases and J by 3 bases, with 16 bases between. CDR3 coding DNA: TGTGCCAGCAGCGTAGAGGCGGGAAAGCTGGGCAAAAACATTCAGTACTTC. It codes for CASSVEAGKLGKNIQYF.

The genes are TRBV7-8 and TRBJ2-1, with D tentatively TRBD2 (5 bases). This CDR3 region has 16 residues. V dropped 4 bases and J dropped 0 bases, with 13 bases sitting between them. Germline V gene sequence: CDR1 SGHVS, CDR2 FQNEAQ. CDR3 coding DNA: TGTGCCAGCAGCTCCGAGGAACGGGGCTCCTACAATGAGCAGTTCTTC. Encoded protein: CASSSEERGSYNEQFF.

J is TRBJ1-1 and V is TRBV29-1; 10 nucleotides agree with TRBD1. Germline CDR1 is SQVTM and CDR2 is ANQGSEA. The CDR3 spans 14 residues. The ends lost 7 bases at V and 7 bases at J; junction bases unmatched: 12. The CDR3 DNA is TGCAGCGCCCCGTCCCCGGGACAGGGGAGTGAAGCTTTCTTT. This codes for CSAPSPGQGSEAFF.

The chain is built from TRBV27 and TRBJ1-5; tentative D call: TRBD1 (6 bases). The CDR3 runs 14 residues. Germline lookup yields CDR1 MNHEY and CDR2 SMNVEV (reference sequence). V was cut by 6 bases and J by 2 bases, with 11 bases left in between. The CDR3 nucleotides are TGTGCCAGCAGGCCGGCAGGGGGCAATCAGCCCCAGCATTTT. It encodes CASRPAGGNQPQHF.

A remark on this clone: The junction differs from germline at one of its ends, possibly a read error. This chain uses TRBV7-9 with TRBJ1-2, with a possible D match to TRBD1 (6 bases). Germline V CDR1 and CDR2: SEHNR, FQNEAQ (reference sequence). The CDR3 consists of 13 residues. For the CDR3, the DNA is TGTTCCAGCAGCTCCACTACAGGGAGTGGCTACACCTTC. Translation gives CSSSSTTGSGYTF. Complete variable domain (other parts from reference TRBV7-9 and TRBJ1-2): DTGVSQNPRHKITKRGQNVTFRCDPISEHNRLYWYRQTLGQGPEFLTYFQNEAQLEKSRLLSDRFSAERPKGSFSTLEIQRTEQGDSAMYLCSSSSTTGSGYTFGSGTRLTVV.

Comments on this clone: Relative to the germline gene, one junction end is altered; a read error may explain this. The V gene is TRBV2, the J gene TRBJ2-7; the match to TRBD2 covers 8 bases. The CDR3 totals 15 residues. CDR1 and CDR2 (germline): SNHLY, FYNNEI. CDR3 coding DNA: TGTGCCAGCAGAACCACTAGCGGACCTTCCTTCGAGCAGTACTTC. As protein: CASRTTSGPSFEQYF. Full variable domain (remainder filled in from reference TRBV2 and TRBJ2-7): EPEVTQTPSHQVTQMGQEVILRCVPISNHLYFYWYRQILGQKVEFLVSFYNNEISEKSEIFDDQFSVERPDGSNFTLKIRSTKLEDSAMYFCASRTTSGPSFEQYFGPGTRLTVT.

The chain joins TRBV7-9 to TRBJ2-7; D is perhaps TRBD1 (5 bases). The CDR3 sequence is 14 residues long. Per the germline V gene, CDR1 is SEHNR and CDR2 is FQNEAQ (reference sequence). Trimming cost V 5 bases and J 4 bases, with 15 bases left between them. The CDR3 DNA reads as TGTGCCAGCAGCACCCCCGGCCGGACATACGAGCAGTACTTC. Protein: CASSTPGRTYEQYF. Complete variable domain (other parts from reference TRBV7-9 and TRBJ2-7): DTGVSQNPRHKITKRGQNVTFRCDPISEHNRLYWYRQTLGQGPEFLTYFQNEAQLEKSRLLSDRFSAERPKGSFSTLEIQRTEQGDSAMYLCASSTPGRTYEQYFGPGTRLTVT.

The chain employs TRBV6-5 and TRBJ2-7; no clear D gene. V was shortened by 6 bases and J by 0 bases, with 15 bases between the two germline ends. The CDR3 length is 15 residues. Germline assignment: CDR1 MNHEY and CDR2 SVGAGI. The CDR3 is CASSPSPLSSYEQYF. DNA for the CDR3: TGTGCCAGCAGCCCTTCCCCTCTGAGCTCCTACGAGCAGTACTTC.

This clone was recorded only once. The genes are TRBV27 and TRBJ2-7; TRBD2 aligns across 8 bases. In germline, CDR1 is MNHEY, CDR2 SMNVEV (reference sequence). This CDR3 contains 21 residues. J lost 4 bases, V lost 5 bases, and 28 bases had no gene match. The CDR3 nucleotides read TGTGCCAGCAGTAAAGCGGTGGGGGCTAGCGGGTGGACGACAAACTTTTACGAGCAGTACTTC. It translates to CASSKAVGASGWTTNFYEQYF.

CDR3 sequence reads: CASSSGQKYDSNQPQHF. The CDR3 nucleotides are TGTGCCAGCAGCTCCGGACAGAAGTACGATAGCAATCAGCCCCAGCATTTT. This rearrangement joins TRBV7-9 to TRBJ1-5, with D maybe TRBD1 (6 bases). V shed 4 bases and J shed 0 bases, with 16 bases lying between them. This CDR3 spans 17 amino acids. The germline V gene has CDR1 SEHNR and CDR2 FQNEAQ (reference sequence). The variable domain in full, completed from reference TRBV7-9 and TRBJ1-5, reads DTGVSQNPRHKITKRGQNVTFRCDPISEHNRLYWYRQTLGQGPEFLTYFQNEAQLEKSRLLSDRFSAERPKGSFSTLEIQRTEQGDSAMYLCASSSGQKYDSNQPQHFGDGTRLSIL.

The chain combines TRBV9 with TRBJ2-2, with TRBD2 matching 7 bases. Germline CDR1 is SGDLS and CDR2 is YYNGEE. This CDR3 comprises 17 residues. V trimming: 0 bases; J trimming: 7 bases; junction bases outside the gene matches: 12. The CDR3 coding sequence is TGTGCCAGCAGCGTAGAGGGGAGGGACGCGCGGTACGGGGAGCTGTTTTTT. Translating gives CASSVEGRDARYGELFF.

The genes are TRBV9 and TRBJ1-2, with 7 bases aligning to TRBD1. Trimming at V came to 0 bases and at J to 9 bases, leaving 5 bases not matched to a gene. CDR3 length: 13 residues. Germline-derived CDR1 and CDR2 are SGDLS and YYNGEE. The CDR3, as DNA: TGTGCCAGCAGCGTAGCTACGGACAGGAGCTACACCTTC. Its translation is CASSVATDRSYTF.

The rearrangement uses TRBV5-4 and TRBJ1-4; perhaps TRBD1 as D (6 bases). V shed 1 base and J shed 14 bases, with 15 bases lying between them. The CDR3 is 13 residues long. Looked up from germline, CDR1 is SGHNT and CDR2 is YYREEE (reference sequence). CDR3 residues: CASSLPGVGDLFF. In DNA form, the CDR3 reads TGTGCCAGCAGCTTGCCAGGGGTGGGGGACCTGTTTTTT.

The CDR3 DNA is TGTGCCAGCAGCAATGGTGGGATCCGGGACAGGGGGCTTTTCGTGAGCACAGATACGCAGTATTTT. This codes for CASSNGGIRDRGLFVSTDTQYF. The rearrangement joins TRBV21-1 to TRBJ2-3; the D call TRBD1 from the table was never checked on the DNA. TRBV21-1 is a listed pseudogene. The CDR3 is made up of 22 amino acids.

The V gene is TRBV15, the J gene TRBJ1-2; TRBD1 matches 7 bases. Germline loops: CDR1 LNHNV, CDR2 YYDKDF (reference sequence). J lost 4 bases, V lost 1 base, and 3 bases had no gene match. The CDR3 sequence is 14 residues long. CDR3 region: CATSRGRQGYGYTF. DNA for the CDR3: TGTGCCACCAGCAGAGGTAGACAGGGCTATGGCTACACCTTC.

The V gene is TRBV6-4, the J gene TRBJ1-2; D is uncertain. The CDR3 is 15 residues long. Trimming removed 0 bases from V and 2 bases from J, with 10 bases in between. Looked up from germline, CDR1 is MRHNA and CDR2 is SNTAGT. As DNA, the CDR3 is TGTGCCAGCAGTGACTCACCGGGTGGCAACTATGGCTACACCTTC. Translation gives CASSDSPGGNYGYTF.

The chain links TRBV7-2 to TRBJ1-4; tentative D call: TRBD1 (6 bases). The length of the CDR3 is 17 residues. Germline CDR1 is SGHTA and CDR2 is FQGNSA. The ends were cut back, 5 bases at V and 0 bases at J, with 16 bases in the middle. CDR3 protein: CASSPSSRTATNEKLFF. In nucleotides, the CDR3 is TGTGCCAGCAGCCCTAGCAGCAGGACAGCAACTAATGAAAAACTGTTTTTT.

The chain has TRBV30 and TRBJ1-2; a possible D gene is TRBD1 (5 bases). The CDR3 consists of 14 residues. Trimming took 2 bases from V and 4 from J, leaving 14 bases between them. The germline gives CDR1 GTSNPN, CDR2 SVGIG (reference sequence). DNA of the CDR3: TGTGCCTGGAGTAAAGGGGAGGGAGGCTATGGCTACACCTTC. Translating it yields CAWSKGEGGYGYTF.

The chain carries TRBV27 and TRBJ2-3; a possible D gene is TRBD2 (5 bases). V gave up 8 bases and J gave up 4 bases, with 22 bases separating them. CDR1 is MNHEY, CDR2 SMNVEV, per germline (reference sequence). The CDR3 has 16 amino acids. Here the CDR3 DNA reads TGTGCCAGCCTACCCGCCCCGGGAACTGTCGCAGATACGCAGTATTTT. It is translated as CASLPAPGTVADTQYF.

This chain links TRBV29-1 with TRBJ2-3, with 7 bases matching TRBD2. Per the germline V gene, CDR1 is SQVTM and CDR2 is ANQGSEA. This CDR3 spans 11 amino acids. V was pared by 5 bases and J by 5 bases, with 1 base of the junction left unmatched. The DNA of the CDR3 is TGCAGCGTTTTAGCGGGAGATACGCAGTATTTT. Amino acids: CSVLAGDTQYF.

V is TRBV27 and J is TRBJ2-6, with TRBD1 matching over 9 bases. CDR1 MNHEY and CDR2 SMNVEV come from the germline V gene (reference sequence). V trimming: 2 bases; J trimming: 1 base; junction bases outside the gene matches: 6. This CDR3 spans 18 amino acids. The CDR3 DNA follows: TGTGCCAGCAGTTTAACAGGGGGCCCAGGATCTGGGGCCAACGTCCTGACTTTC. It specifies CASSLTGGPGSGANVLTF.